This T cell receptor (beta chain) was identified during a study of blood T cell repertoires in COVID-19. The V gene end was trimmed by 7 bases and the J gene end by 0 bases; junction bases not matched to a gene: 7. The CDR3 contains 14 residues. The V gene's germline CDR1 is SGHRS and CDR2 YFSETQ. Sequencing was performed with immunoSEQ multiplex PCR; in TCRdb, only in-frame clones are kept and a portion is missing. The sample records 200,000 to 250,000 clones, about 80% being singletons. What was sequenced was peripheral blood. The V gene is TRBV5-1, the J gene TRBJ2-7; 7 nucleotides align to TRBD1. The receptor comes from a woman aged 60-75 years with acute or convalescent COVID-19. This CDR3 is CASRTGPSSYEQYF. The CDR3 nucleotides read TGCGCCAGCCGGACAGGACCCTCCTCCTACGAGCAGTACTTC.